This T cell receptor (beta chain) was retrieved from a study of blood T cell repertoires in COVID-19. The V gene's germline CDR1 is SGHVS and CDR2 FNYEAQ. Trimming took off 8 bases at V and 0 bases at J, with 4 bases between the two ends. The CDR3 is 12 amino acids. The repertoire was sequenced with immunoSEQ multiplex PCR; TCRdb's copy has only in-frame clones and lacks some. The sample consists of about 67,000 clones, approximately 90% of them appearing once. This receptor was identified in a woman aged 80 or over with acute or convalescent COVID-19. This chain uses TRBV7-6 with TRBJ1-4; D not certain. The material sequenced was peripheral blood. The CDR3 region is CASSSTNEKLFF. The CDR3 DNA sequence: TGTGCCAGCTCTTCAACTAATGAAAAACTGTTTTTT.